Given below is one TCR beta chain in context. Here immunoSEQ multiplex PCR was the method, and the copy in TCRdb shows in-frame clones only, minus some. The sample yields 90,000 to 130,000 clones, around 65% seen once. The data were obtained in a study of shared clonotypes between healthy human individuals. V was trimmed by 5 bases and J by 3 bases, leaving 20 bases between them. Germline V lookup: CDR1 SEHNR, CDR2 FQNEAQ (reference sequence). The CDR3 is 16 amino acids. What was sequenced was memory CD8+ T cells sorted from blood. Subset indicated: CD45RO+ cells pooled with CCR7-negative TemRA cells. The V gene is TRBV7-9, the J gene TRBJ2-7, with a possible D match to TRBD2 (6 bases). This TCR came from a woman between 25 and 40 years old in good health. Written as DNA, the CDR3 is TGTGCCAGCAGCCCGGGAGATCGGGCTGCGGGCTACGAGCAGTACTTC. Translating gives CASSPGDRAAGYEQYF.